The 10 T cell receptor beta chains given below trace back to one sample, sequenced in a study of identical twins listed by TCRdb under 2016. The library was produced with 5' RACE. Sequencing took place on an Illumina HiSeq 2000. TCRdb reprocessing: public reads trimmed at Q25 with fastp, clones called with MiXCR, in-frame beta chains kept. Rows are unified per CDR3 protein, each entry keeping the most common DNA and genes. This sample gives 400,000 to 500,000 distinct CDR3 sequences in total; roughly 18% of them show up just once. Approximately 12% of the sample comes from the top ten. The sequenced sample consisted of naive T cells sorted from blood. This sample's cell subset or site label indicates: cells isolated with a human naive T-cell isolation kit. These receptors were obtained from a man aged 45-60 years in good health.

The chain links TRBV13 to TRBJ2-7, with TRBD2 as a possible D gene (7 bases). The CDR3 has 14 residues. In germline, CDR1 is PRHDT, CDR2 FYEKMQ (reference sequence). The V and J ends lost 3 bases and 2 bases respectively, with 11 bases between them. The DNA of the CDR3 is TGTGCCAGCAGCTTGACAGGACTAGCCTACGAGCAGTACTTC. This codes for CASSLTGLAYEQYF.

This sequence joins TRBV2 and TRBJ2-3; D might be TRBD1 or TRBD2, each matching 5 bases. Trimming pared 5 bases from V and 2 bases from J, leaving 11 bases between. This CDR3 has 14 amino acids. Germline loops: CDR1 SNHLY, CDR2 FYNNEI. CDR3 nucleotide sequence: TGTGCCAGCAGTCGGGACGGAATCACAGATACGCAGTATTTT. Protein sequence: CASSRDGITDTQYF.

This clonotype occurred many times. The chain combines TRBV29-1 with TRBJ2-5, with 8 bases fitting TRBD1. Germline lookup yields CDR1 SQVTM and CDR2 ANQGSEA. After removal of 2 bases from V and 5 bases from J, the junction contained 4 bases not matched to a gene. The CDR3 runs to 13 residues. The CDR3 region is CSVESGGSETQYF. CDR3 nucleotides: TGCAGCGTTGAATCAGGGGGCTCGGAGACCCAGTACTTC.

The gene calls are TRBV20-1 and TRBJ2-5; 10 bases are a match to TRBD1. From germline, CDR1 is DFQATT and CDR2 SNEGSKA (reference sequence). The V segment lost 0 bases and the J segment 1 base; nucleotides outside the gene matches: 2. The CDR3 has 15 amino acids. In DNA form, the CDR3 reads TGCAGTGCTAGAGATTGGACAGGGGGCCAAGAGACCCAGTACTTC. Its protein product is CSARDWTGGQETQYF.

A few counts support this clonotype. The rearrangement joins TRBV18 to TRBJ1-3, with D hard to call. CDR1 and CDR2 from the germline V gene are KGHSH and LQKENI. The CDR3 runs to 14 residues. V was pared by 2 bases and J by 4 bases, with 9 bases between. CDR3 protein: CASSPTRAGNTIYF. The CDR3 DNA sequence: TGTGCCAGCTCACCAACGCGGGCAGGAAACACCATATATTTT.

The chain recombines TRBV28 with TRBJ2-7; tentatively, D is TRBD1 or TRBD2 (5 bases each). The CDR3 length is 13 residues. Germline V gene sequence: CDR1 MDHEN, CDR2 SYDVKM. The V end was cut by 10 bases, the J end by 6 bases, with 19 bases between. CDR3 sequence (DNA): TGTGCCACCACCCGGGGCGCTCGGGGCGAGCAGTACTTC. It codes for CATTRGARGEQYF.

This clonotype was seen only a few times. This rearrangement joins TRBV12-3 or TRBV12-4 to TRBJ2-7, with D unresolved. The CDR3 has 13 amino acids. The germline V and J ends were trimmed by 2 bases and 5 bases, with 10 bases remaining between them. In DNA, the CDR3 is TGTGCCAGCAGTTTAAGACACTTCCACGAGCAGTACTTC. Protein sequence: CASSLRHFHEQYF.

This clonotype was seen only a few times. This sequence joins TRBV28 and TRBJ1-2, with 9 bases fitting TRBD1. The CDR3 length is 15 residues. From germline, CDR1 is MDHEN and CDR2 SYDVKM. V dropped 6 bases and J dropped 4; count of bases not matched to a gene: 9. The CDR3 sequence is CASSSADRGGYGYTF. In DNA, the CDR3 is TGTGCCAGCAGCTCCGCGGACAGGGGCGGCTATGGCTACACCTTC.

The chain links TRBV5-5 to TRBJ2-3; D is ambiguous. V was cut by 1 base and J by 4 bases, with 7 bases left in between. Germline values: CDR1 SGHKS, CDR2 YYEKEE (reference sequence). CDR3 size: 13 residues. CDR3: CASSLTAPDTQYF. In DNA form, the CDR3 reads TGTGCCAGCAGCTTGACGGCTCCAGATACGCAGTATTTT.

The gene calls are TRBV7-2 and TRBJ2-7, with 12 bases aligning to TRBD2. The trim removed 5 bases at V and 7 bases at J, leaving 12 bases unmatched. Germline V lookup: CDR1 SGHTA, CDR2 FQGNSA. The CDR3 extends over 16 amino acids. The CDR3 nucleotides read TGTGCCAGCAGCACCCGGACTAGCGGGGCCCTTAGGGAGCAGTACTTC. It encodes CASSTRTSGALREQYF.